This entry concerns a single T cell receptor beta chain. What it recognizes is unknown. The data are from a study of cytotoxic CD8 clonotypes in ibrutinib-treated CLL. Study-level background: Patients attained approximately 25 partial and 2 complete responses; at median about 74 months, about 15 remained remitted while around twelve progressed.

CDR1 is MNHNS and CDR2 is SASEGT in the germline V gene. The ends were cut back, 2 bases at V and 11 bases at J, with 13 bases in the middle. The CDR3 totals 13 residues. Clones were sequenced by immunoSEQ multiplex PCR, and TCRdb holds only the in-frame ones, with some missing. The table lists hundreds of thousands of clones, 70% of them singletons, with less than 20% in the top ten. Points from the study as a whole: Public clonotypes proved infrequent, and on treatment they shrank or remained steady.

The chain couples TRBV6-1 to TRBJ2-4; perhaps D is TRBD1 or TRBD2 (5 bases each). The origin of this receptor is a human donor with chronic lymphocytic leukemia. The source material was PBMCs, sampled after 24 months of ibrutinib treatment. This CDR3 is CASSEFGTSFQYF. CDR3 DNA sequence: TGTGCCAGCAGTGAATTTGGGACGAGTTTTCAGTACTTC.